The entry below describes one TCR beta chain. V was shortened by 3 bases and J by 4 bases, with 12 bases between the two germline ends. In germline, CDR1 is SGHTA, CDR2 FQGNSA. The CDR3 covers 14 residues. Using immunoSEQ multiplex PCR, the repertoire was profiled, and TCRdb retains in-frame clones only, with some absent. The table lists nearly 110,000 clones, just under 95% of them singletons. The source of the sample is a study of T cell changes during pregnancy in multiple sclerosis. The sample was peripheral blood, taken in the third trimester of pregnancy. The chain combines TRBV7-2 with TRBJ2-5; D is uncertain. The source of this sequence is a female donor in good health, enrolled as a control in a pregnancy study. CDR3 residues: CASSFGRLGETQYF. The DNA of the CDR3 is TGTGCCAGCAGCTTCGGCCGACTGGGAGAGACCCAGTACTTC.